This entry describes one TCR beta chain. What antigen it recognizes has not been identified. Base qualities are missing; no much larger clone stands one base away. The germline V gene sets CDR1 to SGHTA and CDR2 to FQGNSA. The germline ends are 15 bases apart after V is trimmed by 3 bases and J by 12 bases. Measured from the cysteine to the phenylalanine, the CDR3 is 13 residues long. The read is trimmed to its CDR3 DNA, 39 bases read in frame from base 1. At diagnosis, tumor, uninvolved tumor-adjacent lung and peripheral blood were collected and then preserved as a mix of FFPE and fresh-frozen material. For TCR repertoire profiling, blood samples were analyzed in the form of peripheral blood mononuclear cells. The immunoSEQ Assay was used to sequence TCR beta CDR3 regions from DNA. As for the authors' bioinformatics: To compute T cell density, TCR beta template counts were normalized to usable DNA, which was estimated by amplifying housekeeping genes. Richness was estimated using the preseqR package, with extrapolation to 400,000 templates for PBMC samples and to 120,000 templates for tissue samples. Clonality was taken to be one minus Pielou's evenness. To identify tissue-enriched TCRs, differential abundance testing was run on productive amino-acid clonotypes with a minimum total count of 5 and an alpha of 0.1. The Jaccard Index and the Morisita Overlap Index were used to measure how much the repertoires overlapped between compartments. GLIPH grouped TCR beta CDR3s together with public tetramer-defined viral CDR3s, and a viral motif had to include at least three viral sequences and also show V-gene enrichment. TCRdb provides this immuneACCESS table in a form limited to in-frame rearrangements. Some clones are lacking; in checked studies, under half of them reflect an unresolved V gene, and why the rest are absent is not known. The D gene and trimming were derived from the DNA, and the V and J assignments and clone size from that table. For this sample the table gives 41,000 or so clones, of which about nine tenths were detected only once. The top ten clonotypes cover about 2.6% of the sample.

The data were obtained in a study of T cells in localized non-small cell lung cancer (dated by TCRdb to the early 2020s). Regarding the research as a whole: The study examined T cell repertoires in approximately 240 patients with early-stage NSCLC and compared tumors with uninvolved tumor-adjacent lungs. The mean age of the NSCLC patients was around 67 years, with 130 or so men and about a hundred women. All 220 or so NSCLC patients in the cohort were treatment-naive and had localized lung tumors that were resected.

Points the paper makes about the study in general: Since the design was exploratory, TCR variables were selected using unadjusted p-values with no false-discovery rate correction. A median of about 50 of the top 100 tumor clones turned up in the paired uninvolved adjacent lung, and approximately 30 of those clones also ranked among the top 100 of that same adjacent lung. Uninvolved tumor-adjacent lung showed the highest T cell clonality, higher than tumor, which suggests more focused antigenic responses in the uninvolved tumor-adjacent lung. Higher T cell density in blood was associated with longer overall survival, whereas higher clonality in adjacent lung was associated with shorter survival. Because multi-region sequencing of the tumors was not done, intratumor heterogeneity could not be ruled out.

Sequencing used peripheral blood, obtained before any cancer treatment. The source of this sequence is an older female donor with stage I squamous cell lung carcinoma. This receptor chain uses TRBV7-2 and TRBJ1-5; perhaps TRBD1 is the D gene, with 6 bases matching. Here is the DNA: TGTGCCAGCAGCTTGGAACAGGGCAGGCTCCAGCATTTT. This codes for CASSLEQGRLQHF.